These T cell receptor beta chains were read from a single sample in a study of cytomegalovirus exposure and HLA in healthy donors. Using immunoSEQ multiplex PCR, the repertoire was profiled, and TCRdb retains in-frame clones only, with some absent. The table records approximately 220,000 clones, 82% of them present only once. The specimen sequenced was PBMCs. These receptors all come from a man aged 40-49 years in good health and CMV-seropositive. The CDR3 runs from the conserved cysteine through the conserved F or W. A D gene is named only where the DNA matches it firmly. Some rows mark clone size as missing; the rest say once, few, many or name a class of expanded clone.

J gene | V gene | clone size | D gene | CDR3 DNA | CDR3 protein
TRBJ1-3 | TRBV27 | NA | NA | TGTGCCAGCAGTTTATCGCGACAGGCCTCTGGAAACACCATATATTTT | CASSLSRQASGNTIYF
TRBJ1-3 | TRBV28 | once | NA | TGTGCCAGCGCCAACCCCGGGTCTCGTCTGATAAGCTCTGGAAACACCATATATTTT | CASANPGSRLISSGNTIYF
TRBJ2-7 | TRBV2 | NA | NA | TGTGCCAGCCGGACTGTCAACCTCTCCTACGAGCAGTACTTC | CASRTVNLSYEQYF
TRBJ1-5 | TRBV19 | few | NA | TGTGCCAGTAAGTTTCAGGCCTATAGCAATCAGCCCCAGCATTTT | CASKFQAYSNQPQHF
TRBJ2-3 | TRBV30 | NA | TRBD2 | TGTGCCTCCCGCGGGGGATCGGGGTTAGATACGCAGTATTTT | CASRGGSGLDTQYF
TRBJ1-5 | TRBV19 | NA | NA | TGTGCCAGTAGATTGACAAGTTATAGCAATCAGCCCCAGCATTTT | CASRLTSYSNQPQHF
TRBJ2-3 | TRBV10-3 | NA | NA | TGTGCCACATCGTCCGGGCAGGGCTTCACAGATACGCAGTATTTT | CATSSGQGFTDTQYF
TRBJ2-1 | TRBV7-8 | NA | TRBD2 | TGTGCCAGCTCGAAAAGGGAAGCGGGGGGCTCCTACAATGAGCAGTTCTTC | CASSKREAGGSYNEQFF
TRBJ2-1 | TRBV7-8 | NA | TRBD2 | TGTGCCAGCAGCTCCCCTGCGAGACTAGCCCACAATGAGCAGTTCTTC | CASSSPARLAHNEQFF
TRBJ2-1 | TRBV19 | NA | NA | TGTGCCAGTAGTTTTCGCCGGGACTTTGAGCAGTTCTTC | CASSFRRDFEQFF
TRBJ2-2 | TRBV7-3 | NA | TRBD1 | TGTGCCAGCAGCAGTCCGGGGACAGGGTCCGGGGAGCTGTTTTTT | CASSSPGTGSGELFF
TRBJ1-5 | TRBV19 | few | TRBD1 | TGTGCCAGTAGTATCGCGGGACAGGTCAATCAGCCCCAGCATTTT | CASSIAGQVNQPQHF
TRBJ2-1 | TRBV1 | once | NA | TGCACCAGCAGCCAAGGCGCGGAAAGCTCCTACAATGAGCAGTTCTTC | CTSSQGAESSYNEQFF
TRBJ1-1 | TRBV7-8 | NA | NA | TGTGCCAGCAGCCGAGACAGGAACACTGAAGCTTTCTTT | CASSRDRNTEAFF
TRBJ1-5 | TRBV19 | NA | NA | TGTGCCAGTAGTAGGGACACCAAGGTGGGCAATCAGCCCCAGCATTTT | CASSRDTKVGNQPQHF
TRBJ1-1 | TRBV5-4 | NA | TRBD1 | TGTGCCAGCAGCCGGGGACAGCAAACTGTTCGCACTGAAGCTTTCTTT | CASSRGQQTVRTEAFF
TRBJ2-2 | TRBV7-9 | few | TRBD2 | TGTGCCAGCAGCTCTCTAGCGGGAGACTTGACCGGGGAGCTGTTTTTT | CASSSLAGDLTGELFF
TRBJ2-3 | TRBV5-6 | few | TRBD2 | TGTGCCAGCAGCTTGGTTCGGGCTAGCGGGAAAGATACGCAGTATTTT | CASSLVRASGKDTQYF
TRBJ2-3 | TRBV29-1 | NA | TRBD2 | TGCAGCGTTGTAAAGCGGGACACAGATACGCAGTATTTT | CSVVKRDTDTQYF
TRBJ2-6 | TRBV4-1 | NA | TRBD1 | TGCGCCAGCAGCTCAGGACAGGTCTCTGGGGCCAACGTCCTGACTTTC | CASSSGQVSGANVLTF
TRBJ2-5 | TRBV7-3 | NA | TRBD1 | TGTGCCAGCAGCCCAGGGGGTGGCAGGGAGACCCAGTACTTC | CASSPGGGRETQYF
TRBJ1-2 | TRBV27 | NA | TRBD1 | TGTGCCAGCACCCGGACAGGGGGGTATGGCTACACCTTC | CASTRTGGYGYTF
TRBJ1-2 | TRBV5-4 | NA | TRBD1 | TGTGCCAGCAGCCCCGGGACAGGGGTCTCAATATTC | CASSPGTGVSIF
TRBJ1-2 | TRBV29-1 | NA | TRBD1 | TGCAGCGTTGAGGACAGGTCCTATGGCTACACCTTC | CSVEDRSYGYTF
TRBJ2-5 | TRBV19 | NA | TRBD1 | TGTGCCAGTAGTATAGGCGGACAGGGGATGGAGACCCAGTACTTC | CASSIGGQGMETQYF